The 6 T cell receptor beta chains given below trace back to one sample, sequenced in a study of blood T cells in healthy people across ages. Together with a sample-barcoded 5' primer, a J-beta primer mix was included in a second PCR lasting about 6 to 11 cycles. TCRdb re-analysed the 5' RACE reads in MiXCR, keeping a single row per CDR3 protein. Of 1,300,000 or so distinct CDR3 sequences listed, 55% to 75% are singletons. Specimen: blood. The receptors were sampled from a man aged 18-30 years in good health.

This clonotype was found a few times. J is TRBJ2-7 and V is TRBV5-1; D unresolved. CDR1 is SGHRS, CDR2 YFSETQ, per germline. The V end lost 4 bases, the J end lost 1 base, and 9 bases lay between the germline ends. The CDR3 runs 13 residues. The CDR3 is CASSIQISYEQYF. CDR3 DNA sequence: TGCGCCAGCAGCATACAGATATCCTACGAGCAGTACTTC.

The chain recombines TRBV3-1 with TRBJ1-2; D is uncertain. The CDR3 is 15 residues long. CDR1 is LGHDT, CDR2 YNNKEL, per germline (reference sequence). V lost 5 bases and J 2 bases, leaving 15 bases between the germline ends. CDR3: CASSGSGSLNYGYTF. CDR3 bases: TGTGCCAGCAGCGGCTCTGGTAGTTTGAACTATGGCTACACCTTC.

V usage is TRBV4-1 and J usage is TRBJ2-6, with a possible D match to TRBD1 (6 bases). The CDR3 extends over 20 amino acids. Germline V CDR1 and CDR2: MGHRA, YSYEKL. V was clipped by 1 base and J by 0 bases, with 19 bases between them. DNA for the CDR3: TGCGCCAGCAGCCAAGCCTCCCCCGGACAGTTGGTCTCTGGGGCCAACGTCCTGACTTTC. Protein product: CASSQASPGQLVSGANVLTF.

This clonotype was found a few times. V is TRBV5-1 and J is TRBJ1-5, with D maybe TRBD1 (5 bases). V lost 0 bases and J 5 bases, leaving 15 bases between the germline ends. Germline V lookup: CDR1 SGHRS, CDR2 YFSETQ. There are 16 residues in the CDR3. The CDR3 DNA reads TGCGCCAGCAGCTTGGGTGGCGGCACGGGGCATCAGCCCCAGCATTTT. Translation: CASSLGGGTGHQPQHF.

This chain connects TRBV11-2 to TRBJ2-5; D is possibly TRBD2 (5 bases). V lost 5 bases, J lost 3 bases, and 19 bases lay in between. The CDR3 is 16 amino acids. CDR1 and CDR2 from the germline V gene are SGHAT and FQNNGV. CDR3: CASSPGVIQVKETQYF. CDR3 nucleotide sequence: TGTGCCAGCAGCCCCGGGGTAATTCAGGTCAAAGAGACCCAGTACTTC. Full variable domain (rest looked up from reference TRBV11-2 and TRBJ2-5): EAGVAQSPRYKIIEKRQSVAFWCNPISGHATLYWYQQILGQGPKLLIQFQNNGVVDDSQLPKDRFSAERLKGVDSTLKIQPAKLEDSAVYLCASSPGVIQVKETQYFGPGTRLLVL.

DNA of the CDR3: TGCAGTGCTAGCCGACAGGGGGCCGGAGATACGCAGTATTTT. Encoded protein: CSASRQGAGDTQYF. This rearrangement joins TRBV20-1 to TRBJ2-3; 10 bases line up with TRBD1. Germline loops: CDR1 DFQATT, CDR2 SNEGSKA (reference sequence). The CDR3 runs to 14 residues. V trimming: 3 bases; J trimming: 5 bases; junction bases outside the gene matches: 5.